This paragraph reports one T cell receptor (beta chain). Which antigen it targets is not known. The sample holds no much larger clone one base away, and base qualities are not on file. The method behind the library was the immunoSEQ multiplex PCR assay. For the multiplex PCR, a mixture combining 60 forward primers for TCR Vbeta segments and 13 reverse primers for TCR Jbeta segments was used. A multiplex PCR assay on genomic DNA amplified the CDR3 region of rearranged TCR beta genes. Amplified TCR beta libraries were sequenced as 87-base-pair reads on the Illumina HiSeq System. The published analysis was carried out like this. In a later analysis, 70 million to 95 million unique TCR beta chains were counted across the roughly 670 repertoires, and around 10 million of these chains were shared by at least two donors. Raw reads were error-corrected and collapsed into unique sequences with a nearest-neighbor algorithm that merged closely related sequences to remove PCR and sequencing errors. Alignment of CDR3 sequences to IMGT reference sequences was used to assign V, D and J gene segments. For a sequence to be retained, a match of at least six nucleotides was required to both a V gene segment and a J gene segment. Rearrangements were classified as productive when the CDR3 lacked stop codons and remained in frame with V and J, and all other rearrangements were classified as non-productive. Following IMGT convention, CDR3 was defined as the stretch from the second conserved V-encoded cysteine up to the conserved J-encoded phenylalanine. In an earlier analysis of more than 550 of the donors, sequences lacking an unambiguous match to a single V gene segment were excluded. An earlier analysis of around 600 of the donors classified V segments as functional when productive rearrangements were above 56.7% and as segregating when the standard deviation between donors was above 5%. A statistical classification framework was developed to diagnose cytomegalovirus status using the catalog of TCR beta chain sequences. In a later analysis, V and J genes were assigned by comparing TCR nucleotide sequences against IMGT/GENE-DB human TR gene sequences. The TCRdist pipeline was used in a later analysis to assign CDR3 sequences and most-parsimonious VDJ recombination scenarios. In a later analysis, each TCR beta chain was defined by its CDR3 amino acid sequence together with its V-gene family, and reads without a unique V-gene family were excluded. To address suspected cross-contamination and a sequencing artifact, a later analysis removed over 500 highly shared, low-generation-probability nucleotide sequences. For each public chain, a later analysis derived a clonal expansion index from normalized ranks of inferred template counts within each repertoire. A later analysis computed generation probabilities with a VDJ recombination model fitted to out-of-frame rearrangements, and checked the results against IGoR. In a later analysis, TCR-TCR, TCR-HLA and TCR-CMV co-occurrence was scored with hypergeometric tests, and a repertoire-size bias correction was applied to TCR pairs. In a later analysis, false discovery rates were estimated by permuting HLA or CMV assignments 20 times. A later analysis grouped co-occurring TCRs with DBSCAN, adding TCRdist sequence similarity when clustering within HLA-allele-positive subsets. Repertoires with fewer than 30,000 or more than 120,000 public chains, plus five repertoires with anomalous nucleotide sharing, were excluded from co-occurrence clustering. As stored in TCRdb, this immuneACCESS dataset retains in-frame rearrangements with V and J assigned. A fraction of the clones does not appear; measured against another copy, unresolved V genes explain less than half of the discrepancy, and the remainder lacks a known reason. D and trimming were read from the DNA, whereas the V and J calls and clone size are those reported in that table. Present in this sample are 170,000 or so clones, around four fifths of which were seen just once. The ten biggest clones cover less than 1.5% of the sample.

The data were taken from a study of cytomegalovirus exposure and HLA in healthy donors (dated by TCRdb to 2015 to 2018). Study-level background: In an earlier analysis of approximately 500 of the donors, roughly 300 Gb of sequence data and some 120 million unique TCR beta sequences from some 170 million T cells were reported. An early release covering about 600 HLA-typed donors comprised around 300 gigabases of sequencing data and tens of millions of unique TCR sequences. Of the 300 to 450 genotyped donors, 81% were placed in the genetic ancestry cluster associated with self-reported Caucasian donors. The study aimed to test whether cataloging public T cell receptors could reveal signatures of past pathogen exposure. The study used immunosequencing to profile the T cell repertoires of 600 to 850 subjects and linked those repertoires to cytomegalovirus serostatus. Along with the roughly 700-subject first cohort, a separate validation cohort of over a hundred different subjects was used. To predict cytomegalovirus infection status, the study brought together high-throughput TCR immunosequencing, statistical association of individual TCRs with disease status, and machine learning. A later analysis re-examined previously published TCR beta repertoires from roughly 650 donors and added high-resolution HLA genotyping to investigate patterns of TCR occurrence. In the later analysis, no new phenotypic data were used to find candidate immune exposures; instead, reliance was placed on TCR beta sequences and their occurrence across donors. In an earlier analysis of around 540 of the donors, high-throughput TCR beta sequencing was used to judge whether each TCR beta V gene segment behaved as functional or pseudogenic. Donor age, sex, ethnicity and CMV serostatus were compiled alongside the repertoire data. A later genetic analysis used genome-wide SNP genotypes for 398 of the 666 donors, treating that subset as a discovery cohort. All discovery cohort repertoires had been generated using a single sequencing platform. HLA typing covered class I and class II loci at four-digit resolution. Typing coverage varied by locus: about 629-630 donors for A, B, C, DRB1 and DQB1; 522 for DQA1; about 570 for DPA1; around 490 for DPB1. Roughly 5 DR-DQ haplotypes were treated as single units for association and clustering because of strong linkage in the cohort. On average, around 200,000 unique TCR beta nucleotide sequences were sequenced per donor among a few hundred genotyped donors of the cohort, with 15% to 20% of those sequences being non-productive. Overall study results and their limits: The sequencing pipeline was judged likely to have produced a cluster of highly shared sequence variants as a technical artifact. The study listed over 150 TCR beta chains as associated with cytomegalovirus. A further reported finding was that TCR beta sequences accurately predicted the HLA-A and HLA-B alleles for most subjects in the first cohort. The 87-base-pair reads could not distinguish some IMGT-functional V segments, including TRBV6-2 and TRBV6-3, so those segments were excluded. Because some donors lacked HLA typing at each locus, the association tests relied only on the typed subset. A later analysis found that TCR association rates varied across HLA loci, with DRB1 alleles showing the most associated TCRs and HLA-C alleles the fewest. An association between a missense DCLRE1C variant and V-gene and J-gene trimming of TCR beta chains was found in a later genetic analysis and replicated in an independent cohort. Sequencing depth was assumed to be roughly uniform across donors in the presence/absence analyses, though that assumption may not hold. The only immune exposure information available for the cohort was CMV serostatus. The classifier was reported to diagnose cytomegalovirus status with high specificity and sensitivity in both the original cohort and the validation cohort. In vitro tests confirmed that a few of the cytomegalovirus-associated TCR beta chains recognize cytomegalovirus antigens. In an earlier analysis of 587 of the donors, most TCR beta V segments appeared in productive rearrangements about 87% or about 30% of the time, broadly matching IMGT annotations. When HLA alleles, especially DR and DQ, strongly co-occurred, TCR associations were difficult to assign to individual alleles. Most TCR sequences were observed very rarely across donors, whereas some public TCRs were present in many individuals. According to the authors, the approach could potentially be generalized to other disease states and immunological phenotypes. Compared with the roughly 600-donor mean, donors in an Asian-associated ancestry cluster had fewer N-insertions in productive TCRs, according to a later genetic analysis. This cohort had only TCR beta chains sequenced, and the lack of alpha or paired-chain data limited which features could be detected. Several of the top co-occurrence clusters appeared to be linked to parvovirus B19, influenza, CMV and Epstein-Barr virus, according to a later analysis. Most CMV-associated TCR beta chains appeared to be HLA-restricted in a later analysis, and the HLA associations seemed to be driven largely by CMV exposure. Because counts were too low, about 17 rarely observed V segments, including chromosome 9 orphons, were excluded from the earlier analysis of some 590 of the donors. In a later analysis, around 17,000 TCR beta sequences were associated with specific HLA alleles at a false discovery rate of 0.05. In a later analysis, HLA-associated TCR beta chains were found to be more clonally expanded and to have lower generation probabilities than equally common non-associated chains. Correlated functional status among segregating V segments might be attributable to linkage disequilibrium, but an unknown experimental factor could not be ruled out.

The CDR3 sequence holds 15 residues, the cysteine and phenylalanine included. The entry retains the CDR3 DNA only, 45 bases that are in frame from base 1. The germline V gene specifies SGHNT as CDR1 and YENEEA as CDR2. Trimming removed 5 bases from V and 6 bases from J; the gene matches leave 11 bases unexplained. The cohort consisted of hundreds of healthy bone marrow donors. All cohort members were sampled while nominally healthy, although unrecorded immune exposures were likely present. The donor tested CMV seropositive and was one of the 289 seropositive cohort members. Every donor gave a peripheral blood sample, and the peripheral blood mononuclear cells from that sample were used for TCR beta sequencing. Genomic DNA was extracted from the blood cell samples with the Qiagen DNeasy Blood Extraction Kit.

The TCR was taken from a woman younger than 45 in good health and CMV-seropositive. Rearrangement joined TRBV11-3 to TRBJ2-7; 9 bases in the junction line up with TRBD1. Sequencing input: PBMCs. In nucleotide form, the sequence is TGTGCCAGCAGCACCCGACAGGGGGTGGGGATCGAGCAGTACTTC. The resulting protein is CASSTRQGVGIEQYF.